This paragraph reports one T cell receptor (beta chain). Its antigen is currently unknown. The sample originates from a study of cytomegalovirus exposure and HLA in healthy donors. The PCR was carried out with 60 Vbeta primers and 13 Jbeta primers. The repertoire was sequenced with immunoSEQ multiplex PCR; TCRdb's copy has only in-frame clones and lacks some. The sample shows approximately 190,000 clones, about four fifths of them seen only once. Study-level points and caveats: Cytomegalovirus association was listed for 170 or so TCR beta chains. In a later analysis, productive TCRs from donors in an Asian-associated ancestry cluster reportedly carried fewer N-insertions than the cohort mean.

CDR3 length: 14 amino acids. Germline lookup yields CDR1 MNHEY and CDR2 SMNVEV (reference sequence). V dropped 6 bases and J dropped 7; count of bases not matched to a gene: 8. The source material was PBMCs. The receptor was isolated from a woman aged 25 to 39 in good health and CMV-seropositive. The chain uses TRBV27 and TRBJ2-5; 10 positions agree with TRBD2. The CDR3 DNA follows: TGTGCCAGCAGGTCAGCGGGAGGGGAGCGGACCCAGTACTTC. Its protein product is CASRSAGGERTQYF.